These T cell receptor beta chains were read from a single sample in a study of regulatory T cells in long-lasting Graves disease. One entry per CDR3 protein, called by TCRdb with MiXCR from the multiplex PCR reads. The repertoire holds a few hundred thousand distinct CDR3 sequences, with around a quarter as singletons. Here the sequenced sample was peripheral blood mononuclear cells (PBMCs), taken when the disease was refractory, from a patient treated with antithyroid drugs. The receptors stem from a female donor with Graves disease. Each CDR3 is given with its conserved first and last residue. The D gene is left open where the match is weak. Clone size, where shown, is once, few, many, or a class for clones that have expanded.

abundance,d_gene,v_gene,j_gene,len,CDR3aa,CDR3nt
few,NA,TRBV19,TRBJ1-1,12,CASITWGTEAFF,TGTGCCAGTATCACTTGGGGGACTGAAGCTTTCTTT
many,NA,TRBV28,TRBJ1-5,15,CASSSRTALNQPQHF,TGTGCCAGCAGTTCTCGGACGGCCCTCAATCAGCCCCAGCATTTT
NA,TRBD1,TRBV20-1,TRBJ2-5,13,CSALGTVQETQYF,TGCAGTGCTCTCGGGACAGTCCAAGAGACCCAGTACTTC
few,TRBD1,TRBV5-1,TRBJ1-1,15,CASSAGQAGNTEAFF,TGCGCCAGCAGCGCGGGACAGGCCGGGAACACTGAAGCTTTCTTT
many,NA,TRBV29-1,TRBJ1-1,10,CSGGNTEAFF,TGCAGCGGAGGGAACACTGAAGCTTTCTTT
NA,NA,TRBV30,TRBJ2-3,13,CALQGFSTDTQYF,TGTGCCTTACAGGGTTTTAGCACAGATACGCAGTATTTT
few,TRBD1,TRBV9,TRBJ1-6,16,CASSPRTGANNSPLHF,TGTGCCAGCAGCCCTCGGACAGGGGCGAATAATTCACCCCTCCACTTT
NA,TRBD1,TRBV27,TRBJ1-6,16,CATRIGTGGVLSPLHF,TGTGCCACCCGAATAGGGACAGGGGGCGTTTTGTCACCCCTCCACTTT
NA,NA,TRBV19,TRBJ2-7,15,CASSTLGRLSYEQYF,TGTGCCAGTAGTACCCTAGGCCGACTCTCCTACGAGCAGTACTTC
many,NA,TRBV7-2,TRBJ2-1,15,CASTTTGTVSNEQFF,TGTGCCAGCACCACGACCGGGACTGTCTCCAATGAGCAGTTCTTC
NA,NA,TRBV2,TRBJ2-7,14,CASSSDLSSYEQYF,TGTGCCAGCAGTAGCGACCTGAGCTCCTACGAGCAGTACTTC
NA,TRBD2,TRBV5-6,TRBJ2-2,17,CASSHLGTSGNTGELFF,TGTGCCAGCAGTCATCTCGGGACTAGCGGGAACACCGGGGAGCTGTTTTTT
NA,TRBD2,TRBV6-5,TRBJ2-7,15,CASSYDERGNYEQYF,TGTGCCAGCAGTTACGACGAGCGGGGAAACTACGAGCAGTACTTC
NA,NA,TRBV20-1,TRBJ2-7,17,CSARAPVSGSRAYEQYF,TGCAGTGCTAGGGCACCCGTATCCGGGAGTCGCGCCTACGAGCAGTACTTC
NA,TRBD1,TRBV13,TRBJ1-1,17,CASSPRREGQGRTEAFF,TGTGCCAGCAGCCCGAGGCGCGAGGGACAGGGGAGAACTGAAGCTTTCTTT
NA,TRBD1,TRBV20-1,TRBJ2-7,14,CSASFGTGVHEQYF,TGCAGTGCTAGTTTCGGGACAGGGGTCCACGAGCAGTACTTC
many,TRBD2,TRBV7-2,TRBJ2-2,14,CASSSSGGAGELFF,TGTGCCAGCAGTTCCAGCGGGGGGGCCGGGGAGCTGTTTTTT
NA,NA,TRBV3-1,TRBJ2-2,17,CASSQDVGQRNTGELFF,TGTGCCAGCAGCCAAGACGTAGGACAAAGAAACACCGGGGAGCTGTTTTTT
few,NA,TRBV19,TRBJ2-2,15,CASSIVQGLTGELFF,TGTGCCAGTAGTATAGTGCAGGGGCTCACCGGGGAGCTGTTTTTT
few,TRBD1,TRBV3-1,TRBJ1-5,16,CASSQTGAPGNQPQHF,TGTGCCAGCAGCCAGACAGGGGCCCCGGGCAATCAGCCCCAGCATTTT
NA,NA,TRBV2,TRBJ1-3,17,CASSERGSLSSWGTIYF,TGTGCCAGCAGTGAACGGGGCTCTCTCTCTTCCTGGGGCACCATATATTTT
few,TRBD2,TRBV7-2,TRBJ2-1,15,CASSPLAGGNNEQFF,TGTGCCAGCAGCCCCCTGGCGGGAGGAAACAATGAGCAGTTCTTC
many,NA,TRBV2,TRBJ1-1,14,CASREGTMNTEAFF,TGTGCCAGCAGGGAAGGGACAATGAACACTGAAGCTTTCTTT
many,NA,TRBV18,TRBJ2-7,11,CASSTDYEQYF,TGTGCCAGCTCGACCGATTACGAGCAGTACTTC
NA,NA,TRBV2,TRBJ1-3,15,CASSSQGSLGNTIYF,TGTGCCAGCAGTTCACAGGGTTCCCTTGGAAACACCATATATTTT
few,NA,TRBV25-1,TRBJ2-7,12,CASSYLGNEQYF,TGTGCCAGCAGTTACTTAGGGAACGAGCAGTACTTC
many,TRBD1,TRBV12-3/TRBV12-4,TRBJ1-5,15,CASSLRDRDRQPQHF,TGTGCCAGCAGTTTACGGGACAGGGATCGACAGCCCCAGCATTTT
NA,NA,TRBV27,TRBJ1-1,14,CASSLRASNTEAFF,TGTGCCAGCAGTTTGAGGGCTTCGAACACTGAAGCTTTCTTT
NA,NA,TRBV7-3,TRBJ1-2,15,CASSLTASAPYGYTF,TGTGCCAGCAGCTTAACGGCCTCCGCACCCTATGGCTACACCTTC
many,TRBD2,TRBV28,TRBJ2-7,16,CASSSAGASSSYEQYF,TGTGCCAGCAGTTCAGCGGGAGCATCTAGCTCCTACGAGCAGTACTTC